This is a list of T cell receptor beta chains from one sample in a study of blood T cell repertoires in COVID-19. The table came from immunoSEQ multiplex PCR; TCRdb's copy has only in-frame clones and leaves some out. The sample consists of about 35,000 clones, 87% of them appearing once. Source material: peripheral blood. These receptors were collected from a man older than 75 with active COVID-19. Each CDR3 is given with its conserved first and last residue. D genes are given only for firm matches. Clone sizes are given selectively: once, few, many, or a class where the clone is expanded.

abundance: .
v_gene: TRBV12-3/TRBV12-4
j_gene: TRBJ1-1
d_gene: .
CDR3aa: CASSLARPGAFF
CDR3nt: TGTGCCAGCAGTTTAGCCCGACCGGGAGCTTTCTTT

abundance: .
v_gene: TRBV7-9
j_gene: TRBJ1-1
d_gene: .
CDR3aa: CASSLVAQYGAFF
CDR3nt: TGTGCCAGCAGCTTAGTTGCGCAGTACGGGGCTTTCTTT

abundance: .
v_gene: TRBV27
j_gene: TRBJ2-7
d_gene: .
CDR3aa: CASTGSGYNLREQYF
CDR3nt: TGTGCCAGCACGGGGTCGGGGTACAACCTACGCGAGCAGTACTTC

abundance: .
v_gene: TRBV6-4
j_gene: TRBJ1-6
d_gene: TRBD1
CDR3aa: CASREEGAGSPLHF
CDR3nt: TGTGCCAGCAGGGAGGAGGGGGCCGGATCACCCCTCCACTTT

abundance: .
v_gene: TRBV28
j_gene: TRBJ2-2
d_gene: TRBD1
CDR3aa: CASSFRDRGTGELFF
CDR3nt: TGTGCCAGCAGTTTCCGGGACAGGGGCACCGGGGAGCTGTTTTTT

abundance: .
v_gene: TRBV6-1
j_gene: TRBJ2-1
d_gene: .
CDR3aa: CASSEATINYNEQFF
CDR3nt: TGTGCCAGCAGTGAAGCCACTATAAACTACAATGAGCAGTTCTTC

abundance: .
v_gene: TRBV29-1
j_gene: TRBJ1-2
d_gene: .
CDR3aa: CSVEDRQPYGYTF
CDR3nt: TGCAGCGTTGAAGATAGACAGCCCTATGGCTACACCTTC

abundance: .
v_gene: TRBV5-4
j_gene: TRBJ2-3
d_gene: .
CDR3aa: CASSRYAGNTQYF
CDR3nt: TGTGCCAGCAGCCGTTATGCGGGTAATACGCAGTATTTT

abundance: .
v_gene: TRBV4-3
j_gene: TRBJ2-5
d_gene: .
CDR3aa: CASSQEATGLAPGGTQYF
CDR3nt: TGCGCCAGCAGCCAAGAGGCCACAGGACTGGCGCCCGGGGGGACCCAGTACTTC

abundance: .
v_gene: TRBV2
j_gene: TRBJ2-7
d_gene: .
CDR3aa: CASSLNREQYF
CDR3nt: TGTGCCAGCAGTCTGAACAGGGAGCAGTACTTC

abundance: .
v_gene: TRBV27
j_gene: TRBJ2-5
d_gene: TRBD1
CDR3aa: CASRGTERQETQYF
CDR3nt: TGTGCCAGCAGGGGGACAGAAAGACAAGAGACCCAGTACTTC

abundance: .
v_gene: TRBV24-1
j_gene: TRBJ2-1
d_gene: TRBD2
CDR3aa: CATSASGLAGGNEQFF
CDR3nt: TGTGCCACCAGTGCTTCTGGACTAGCGGGAGGGAATGAGCAGTTCTTC

abundance: few
v_gene: TRBV15
j_gene: TRBJ1-2
d_gene: .
CDR3aa: CATSGENYGYTF
CDR3nt: TGTGCCACCAGCGGGGAGAACTATGGCTACACCTTC

abundance: .
v_gene: TRBV5-6
j_gene: TRBJ1-2
d_gene: .
CDR3aa: CASSLIEGGGYGYTF
CDR3nt: TGTGCCAGCAGCTTGATCGAGGGAGGAGGCTATGGCTACACCTTC

abundance: .
v_gene: TRBV6-1
j_gene: TRBJ2-3
d_gene: TRBD1
CDR3aa: CASSETGNTDTQYF
CDR3nt: TGTGCCAGCAGTGAGACAGGGAACACAGATACGCAGTATTTT

abundance: .
v_gene: TRBV18
j_gene: TRBJ2-7
d_gene: .
CDR3aa: CASSDMPGFYEQYF
CDR3nt: TGTGCCAGCTCCGACATGCCGGGGTTCTACGAGCAGTACTTC

abundance: .
v_gene: TRBV28
j_gene: TRBJ2-7
d_gene: TRBD1
CDR3aa: CASLEDRSSYEQYF
CDR3nt: TGTGCCAGCCTAGAGGACAGGAGCTCCTACGAGCAGTACTTC

abundance: .
v_gene: TRBV5-4
j_gene: TRBJ2-7
d_gene: .
CDR3aa: CASSALGGWQYF
CDR3nt: TGTGCCAGCAGCGCTCTAGGAGGGTGGCAGTACTTC

abundance: .
v_gene: TRBV7-9
j_gene: TRBJ2-1
d_gene: TRBD2
CDR3aa: CASSLSVGTSGRANEQFF
CDR3nt: TGTGCCAGCAGCTTATCAGTAGGGACTAGCGGGAGGGCAAATGAGCAGTTCTTC

abundance: .
v_gene: TRBV9
j_gene: TRBJ1-2
d_gene: .
CDR3aa: CASSLTQNYGYTF
CDR3nt: TGTGCCAGCAGCCTTACACAGAACTATGGCTACACCTTC

abundance: once
v_gene: TRBV29-1
j_gene: TRBJ2-7
d_gene: .
CDR3aa: CSVGKIPKIGTLTYEQYF
CDR3nt: TGCAGCGTTGGAAAAATCCCCAAGATCGGGACTCTTACCTACGAGCAGTACTTC

abundance: .
v_gene: TRBV6-2/TRBV6-3
j_gene: TRBJ2-2
d_gene: .
CDR3aa: CASSYSPPRLLQREGELFF
CDR3nt: TGTGCCAGCAGTTACTCGCCACCCAGGCTCCTACAAAGGGAGGGGGAGCTGTTTTTT

abundance: .
v_gene: TRBV28
j_gene: TRBJ2-1
d_gene: .
CDR3aa: CASSVPGTLRNEQFF
CDR3nt: TGTGCCAGCAGCGTGCCAGGAACCCTAAGGAATGAGCAGTTCTTC

abundance: .
v_gene: TRBV13
j_gene: TRBJ2-7
d_gene: TRBD2
CDR3aa: CASSFKTSGRAGEQYF
CDR3nt: TGTGCCAGCAGCTTTAAGACTAGCGGGAGGGCGGGGGAGCAGTACTTC

abundance: .
v_gene: TRBV5-6
j_gene: TRBJ2-4
d_gene: .
CDR3aa: CASSLYDGRAKNIQYF
CDR3nt: TGTGCCAGCAGCTTGTACGACGGGAGAGCCAAAAACATTCAGTACTTC

abundance: .
v_gene: TRBV21-1
j_gene: TRBJ2-7
d_gene: .
CDR3aa: CASSTAPGQGGHEQYF
CDR3nt: TGTGCCAGCAGCACCGCCCCGGGACAGGGAGGGCACGAGCAGTACTTC

abundance: .
v_gene: TRBV3-1/TRBV3-2
j_gene: TRBJ2-2
d_gene: .
CDR3aa: CASTLRRGGTGELFF
CDR3nt: TGTGCCAGCACCCTCAGGAGGGGCGGCACCGGGGAGCTGTTTTTT

abundance: .
v_gene: TRBV2
j_gene: TRBJ2-7
d_gene: TRBD1
CDR3aa: CASAGTVYEQYF
CDR3nt: TGTGCCAGCGCAGGGACAGTCTACGAGCAGTACTTC

abundance: .
v_gene: TRBV28
j_gene: TRBJ2-7
d_gene: TRBD1
CDR3aa: CASSLRVRDRFPYEQYF
CDR3nt: TGTGCCAGCAGTTTGCGGGTTAGGGACAGGTTTCCCTACGAGCAGTACTTC

abundance: .
v_gene: TRBV24-1
j_gene: TRBJ2-5
d_gene: .
CDR3aa: CATSDWGVGGETQYF
CDR3nt: TGTGCCACCAGTGATTGGGGGGTGGGCGGAGAGACCCAGTACTTC

abundance: .
v_gene: TRBV11-2
j_gene: TRBJ2-1
d_gene: .
CDR3aa: CASSPRTAYNEQFF
CDR3nt: TGTGCCAGCAGCCCACGGACAGCCTACAATGAGCAGTTCTTC

abundance: .
v_gene: TRBV5-1
j_gene: TRBJ1-3
d_gene: .
CDR3aa: CASSLDDSLSGNTIYF
CDR3nt: TGCGCCAGCAGCTTGGACGACAGTCTCTCTGGAAACACCATATATTTT

abundance: .
v_gene: TRBV5-1
j_gene: TRBJ2-7
d_gene: TRBD2
CDR3aa: CASSPGLAGSYEQYF
CDR3nt: TGCGCCAGCAGCCCCGGACTAGCGGGGTCCTACGAGCAGTACTTC

abundance: .
v_gene: TRBV5-1
j_gene: TRBJ2-7
d_gene: TRBD2
CDR3aa: CASSVGLAGGVPYEQYF
CDR3nt: TGCGCCAGCAGCGTGGGACTAGCGGGAGGAGTCCCCTACGAGCAGTACTTC

abundance: .
v_gene: TRBV5-8
j_gene: TRBJ2-1
d_gene: .
CDR3aa: CASSQREGRDSSYNEQFF
CDR3nt: TGTGCCAGCAGCCAACGCGAGGGGCGGGACAGCTCCTACAATGAGCAGTTCTTC

abundance: .
v_gene: TRBV3-1/TRBV3-2
j_gene: TRBJ1-3
d_gene: .
CDR3aa: CASSQGAGAGNTIYF
CDR3nt: TGTGCCAGCAGCCAAGGCGCGGGAGCCGGAAACACCATATATTTT

abundance: .
v_gene: TRBV6-5
j_gene: TRBJ1-3
d_gene: .
CDR3aa: CASMFNSGNTIYF
CDR3nt: TGTGCCAGCATGTTCAACTCTGGAAACACCATATATTTT

abundance: .
v_gene: TRBV7-9
j_gene: TRBJ2-3
d_gene: .
CDR3aa: CASSLVVSNLHETDTQYF
CDR3nt: TGTGCCAGCAGCTTAGTGGTGTCTAACCTCCATGAGACAGATACGCAGTATTTT

abundance: few
v_gene: TRBV5-1
j_gene: TRBJ2-7
d_gene: TRBD1
CDR3aa: CASSPSTGTGVYEQYF
CDR3nt: TGCGCCAGCAGCCCTAGCACCGGGACAGGGGTTTACGAGCAGTACTTC

abundance: .
v_gene: TRBV4-3
j_gene: TRBJ2-1
d_gene: TRBD1
CDR3aa: CASSHGTGGGNEQFF
CDR3nt: TGCGCCAGCAGCCACGGGACAGGGGGGGGAAATGAGCAGTTCTTC

abundance: once
v_gene: TRBV18
j_gene: TRBJ2-5
d_gene: .
CDR3aa: CASSPPSRETQYF
CDR3nt: TGTGCCAGCTCACCACCTTCGCGAGAGACCCAGTACTTC

abundance: .
v_gene: TRBV7-2
j_gene: TRBJ2-1
d_gene: .
CDR3aa: CASSLGGFNEQFF
CDR3nt: TGTGCCAGCAGCTTAGGAGGTTTCAATGAGCAGTTCTTC

abundance: .
v_gene: TRBV18
j_gene: TRBJ2-1
d_gene: TRBD2
CDR3aa: CASSPPAGGREQFF
CDR3nt: TGTGCCAGCTCACCTCCAGCGGGAGGGCGTGAGCAGTTCTTC

abundance: .
v_gene: TRBV7-9
j_gene: TRBJ1-2
d_gene: .
CDR3aa: CASSRAGTNYGYTF
CDR3nt: TGTGCCAGCAGCAGAGCGGGAACTAACTATGGCTACACCTTC

abundance: .
v_gene: TRBV9
j_gene: TRBJ1-1
d_gene: .
CDR3aa: CASSARLNTEAFF
CDR3nt: TGTGCCAGCAGCGCGAGGCTGAACACTGAAGCTTTCTTT